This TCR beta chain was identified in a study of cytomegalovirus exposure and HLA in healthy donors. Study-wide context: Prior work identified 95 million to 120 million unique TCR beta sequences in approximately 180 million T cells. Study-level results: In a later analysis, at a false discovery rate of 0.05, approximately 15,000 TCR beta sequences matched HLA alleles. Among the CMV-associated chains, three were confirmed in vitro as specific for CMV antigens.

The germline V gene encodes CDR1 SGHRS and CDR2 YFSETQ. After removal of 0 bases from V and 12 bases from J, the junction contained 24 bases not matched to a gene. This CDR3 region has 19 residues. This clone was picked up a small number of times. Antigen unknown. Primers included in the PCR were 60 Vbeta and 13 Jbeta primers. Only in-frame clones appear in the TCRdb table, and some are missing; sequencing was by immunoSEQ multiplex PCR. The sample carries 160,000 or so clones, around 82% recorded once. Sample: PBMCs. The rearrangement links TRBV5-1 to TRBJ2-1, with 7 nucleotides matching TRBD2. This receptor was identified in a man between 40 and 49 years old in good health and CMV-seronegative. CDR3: CASSLGWEGRLKDIAAQFF. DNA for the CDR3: TGCGCCAGCAGCTTGGGGTGGGAGGGCCGGTTGAAGGACATTGCAGCGCAGTTCTTC.